This T cell receptor (beta chain) was documented in a study of blood T cell repertoires in COVID-19. Study in general: Italy, Spain and the United States were the sources of the convalescent and acute COVID-19 samples. PBMCs, B-cell-depleted T cells, or T cells were the source of the cDNA or gDNA that made up the material.

From germline, CDR1 is SQVTM and CDR2 ANQGSEA. V shed 7 bases, J shed 6 bases, and the junction held 8 bases outside the gene matches. The CDR3 extends over 13 amino acids. As processed by the authors: By means of reference gene primer amplification, nucleated cell counts were estimated. Assay: immunoSEQ multiplex PCR; the TCRdb copy retains only in-frame clones and omits some. V, J and clone size are those of that table, while D and trimming were read from the DNA. The sample includes some 220,000 clones, roughly 80% of them seen just once. This receptor was obtained from an older woman with active or convalescent COVID-19. The chain joins TRBV29-1 to TRBJ1-5; 8 nucleotides align to TRBD1. Sequenced input: peripheral blood. CDR3 bases: TGCAGCGCACAGACAGGGGACAGTCAGCCCCAGCATTTT. Translating it yields CSAQTGDSQPQHF.